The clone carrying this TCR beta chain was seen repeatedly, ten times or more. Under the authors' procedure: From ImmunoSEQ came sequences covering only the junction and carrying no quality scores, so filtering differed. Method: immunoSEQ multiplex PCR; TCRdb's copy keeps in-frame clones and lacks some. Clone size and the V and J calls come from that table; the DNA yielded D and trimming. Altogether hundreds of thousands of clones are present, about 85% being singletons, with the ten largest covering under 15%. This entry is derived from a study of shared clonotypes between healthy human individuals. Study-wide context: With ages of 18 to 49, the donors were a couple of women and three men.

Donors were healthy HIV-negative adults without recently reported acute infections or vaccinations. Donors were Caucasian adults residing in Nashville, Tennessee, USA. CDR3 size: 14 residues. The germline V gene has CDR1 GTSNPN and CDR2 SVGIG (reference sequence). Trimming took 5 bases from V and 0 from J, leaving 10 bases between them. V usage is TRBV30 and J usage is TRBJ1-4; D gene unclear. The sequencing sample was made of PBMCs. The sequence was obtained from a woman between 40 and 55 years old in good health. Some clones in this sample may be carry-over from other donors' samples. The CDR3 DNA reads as TGTGCCTGGGGAGACACCGCAACTAATGAAAAACTGTTTTTT. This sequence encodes CAWGDTATNEKLFF.